The 14 T cell receptor beta chains below all came from one sample that was sequenced in a study of cytomegalovirus exposure and HLA in healthy donors. The PCR contained 60 Vbeta and 13 Jbeta primers. Assay used: immunoSEQ multiplex PCR; TCRdb lists only in-frame clones, some missing. Among 100,000 to 150,000 clones listed, about 85% were seen once. The material sequenced was PBMCs. The source of these receptors is a man younger than 35 in good health and CMV-seropositive.

This clone was observed a handful of times. The chain recombines TRBV19 with TRBJ1-2; D remains unclear. The V gene's germline CDR1 is LNHDA and CDR2 SQIVND (reference sequence). This CDR3 region has 10 residues. Between the trimmed V and J ends, which lost 10 bases and 6 bases, there was a span of 9 bases. The CDR3 loop is CATQDHGYTF. CDR3 nucleotides: TGTGCCACCCAGGATCATGGCTACACCTTC. The full variable domain, its missing parts supplied by reference TRBV19 and TRBJ1-2, is DGGITQSPKYLFRKEGQNVTLSCEQNLNHDAMYWYRQDPGQGLRLIYYSQIVNDFQKGDIAEGYSVSREKKESFPLTVTSAQKNPTAFYLCATQDHGYTFGSGTRLTVV.

This clone was observed a single time. The DNA of the CDR3 is TGTGCCAGCAGCTCCACAGGGAATTCACCCCTCCACTTT. Protein sequence: CASSSTGNSPLHF. The genes are TRBV7-8 and TRBJ1-6, with a tentative D call TRBD1 (6 bases). CDR3 length: 13 amino acids. Looked up from germline, CDR1 is SGHVS and CDR2 is FQNEAQ. V lost 4 bases to trimming and J lost 7 bases, with 8 bases between them.

J is TRBJ2-7 and V is TRBV7-2; weak D call: TRBD1 (6 bases). Trimming removed 5 bases from V and 3 bases from J, with 14 bases in between. CDR1 SGHTA and CDR2 FQGNSA come from the germline V gene. The CDR3 runs to 14 residues. The CDR3 DNA reads as TGTGCCAGCAGCCAACCGGGACATGGCTACGAGCAGTACTTC. Amino acid sequence: CASSQPGHGYEQYF.

The CDR3 sequence is CASSHLDRSSYNEQFF. The DNA for the CDR3 is TGCGCCAGCAGCCACTTAGACAGGAGCTCCTACAATGAGCAGTTCTTC. This chain uses TRBV4-3 with TRBJ2-1, with a possible D match to TRBD1 (6 bases). The V gene's germline CDR1 is LGHNA and CDR2 YSLEER. The CDR3 consists of 16 residues. Deletions cut 3 bases from V and 0 bases from J, with 12 bases between.

This clone was picked up a small number of times. The chain combines TRBV7-2 with TRBJ1-2; possibly TRBD1 for D (6 bases). Germline lookup yields CDR1 SGHTA and CDR2 FQGNSA. The germline V and J ends were trimmed by 2 bases and 1 base, with 20 bases remaining between them. CDR3 length: 18 amino acids. In nucleotides, the CDR3 is TGTGCCAGCAGCTTATTGGTCGGCTGGGACACAATTAACTATGGCTACACCTTC. Translated: CASSLLVGWDTINYGYTF.

Only one count was recorded for this clone. This chain connects TRBV30 to TRBJ2-7; D remains unclear. V was pared by 1 base and J by 6 bases, with 16 bases between. The CDR3 is 14 amino acids. CDR1 and CDR2 (germline): GTSNPN, SVGIG (reference sequence). CDR3 coding DNA: TGTGCCTGGAGTGCTTCTTTGGTAGCCGCCGAGCAGTACTTC. Residues: CAWSASLVAAEQYF.

This clone was counted only a few times. The chain recombines TRBV15 with TRBJ1-5; 8 nucleotides align to TRBD1. Per the germline V gene, CDR1 is LNHNV and CDR2 is YYDKDF (reference sequence). J gave up 7 bases and V 1 base, and 9 bases lay outside the gene matches. The CDR3 spans 16 residues. The CDR3: CATSRAPTGTGQPQHF. The CDR3 DNA follows: TGTGCCACCAGCAGAGCCCCGACAGGGACAGGCCAGCCCCAGCATTTT.

Written as DNA, the CDR3 is TGTGCCAGTAGTTTGGGGGAGACAGGGTTCAGCTATGGCTACACCTTC. This sequence encodes CASSLGETGFSYGYTF. The chain employs TRBV19 and TRBJ1-2; 7 positions agree with TRBD1. The CDR3 totals 16 residues. Germline-derived CDR1 and CDR2 are LNHDA and SQIVND (reference sequence). J was trimmed by 4 bases and V by 5 bases; bases with no gene match: 13.

The chain combines TRBV19 with TRBJ2-1, with D possibly being TRBD1 (6 bases). CDR1 LNHDA and CDR2 SQIVND come from the germline V gene (reference sequence). The CDR3 runs to 14 residues. The V and J ends lost 5 bases and 6 bases respectively, with 14 bases between them. CDR3 residues: CASSDPGQRNEQFF. The CDR3 nucleotides are TGTGCCAGTAGTGACCCGGGACAACGCAATGAGCAGTTCTTC.

The chain joins TRBV6-6 to TRBJ2-3; the match to TRBD1 covers 7 bases. The germline V gene encodes CDR1 MNHNY and CDR2 SVGAGI (reference sequence). J lost 6 bases, V lost 5 bases, and 5 bases had no gene match. The CDR3 totals 13 residues. The CDR3 DNA is TGTGCCAGCAGTCAAACAGGGGTCGATACGCAGTATTTT. Translated, it gives CASSQTGVDTQYF.

J is TRBJ2-6 and V is TRBV7-2; D might be TRBD2 (5 bases). CDR1 is SGHTA, CDR2 FQGNSA, per germline. Deletions cut 1 base from V and 0 bases from J, with 7 bases between. This CDR3 contains 16 residues. The CDR3 sequence: CASSLEGSSGANVLTF. For the CDR3, the DNA is TGTGCCAGCAGCTTAGAAGGGAGCTCTGGGGCCAACGTCCTGACTTTC. Combining the CDR3 with reference TRBV7-2 and TRBJ2-6 gives the whole variable domain GAGVSQSPSNKVTEKGKDVELRCDPISGHTALYWYRQSLGQGLEFLIYFQGNSAPDKSGLPSDRFSAERTGGSVSTLTIQRTQQEDSAVYLCASSLEGSSGANVLTFGAGSRLTVL.

This chain uses TRBV9 with TRBJ2-1, with 7 nucleotides matching TRBD2. The V gene's germline CDR1 is SGDLS and CDR2 YYNGEE. The length of the CDR3 is 15 residues. V was pared by 3 bases and J by 5 bases, with 8 bases of the junction left unmatched. The CDR3 protein is CASSAGTSANNEQFF. The CDR3 DNA sequence: TGTGCCAGCAGCGCGGGAACTAGCGCCAACAATGAGCAGTTCTTC.

The CDR3 here is CASSEVGLAEQFF. As DNA, the CDR3 is TGTGCCAGCAGTGAAGTGGGACTAGCTGAGCAGTTCTTC. The chain combines TRBV2 with TRBJ2-1, with 9 positions matching TRBD2. This CDR3 is 13 amino acids long. Per germline, CDR1 SNHLY and CDR2 FYNNEI. The ends lost 1 base at V and 9 bases at J; junction bases unmatched: 1.

The chain couples TRBV4-3 to TRBJ2-1; D gene ambiguous. V dropped 0 bases and J dropped 12 bases, with 15 bases sitting between them. This CDR3 has 14 amino acids. Germline V CDR1 and CDR2: LGHNA, YSLEER. The CDR3 region has the DNA TGCGCCAGCAGCCAAGAGTATGGCCGCCCGGGGCAGTTCTTC. Translated, it gives CASSQEYGRPGQFF.